This entry lists 25 T cell receptor beta chains sequenced from one sample in a study of tumor-infiltrating lymphocytes in primary liver carcinoma. Germline DNA was also extracted, and blood RNA was taken from unsorted whole blood. Priming with a constant-region primer yielded TCR beta cDNA from about 540 ng total RNA. Three rounds of nested multiplex PCR with slightly modified ARM-PCR produced TCR beta libraries. With TRBV1-TRBV30 forward primers and a C-beta reverse primer, the first two PCR rounds were run for around 11 cycles each. From the multiplex PCR reads, TCRdb called clonotypes with MiXCR, one entry per CDR3 protein. The repertoire consists of fewer than 350,000 distinct CDR3 sequences, with approximately 65% occurring once and the leading ten covering roughly 6%. The sample consisted of peripheral blood. The receptor source for this set is a man between 40 and 49 years old with primary liver carcinoma and hepatitis B virus infection.

On this clonotype: A read error may explain this, as a much larger clone is one base away. The V and J genes are TRBV6-5 and TRBJ2-3, with TRBD2 as a possible D gene (6 bases). This CDR3 comprises 13 residues. Trimming shortened V by 9 bases and J by 5 bases, and 15 bases separated the two germline ends. Looked up from germline, CDR1 is MNHEY and CDR2 is SVGAGI. CDR3 sequence reads: CASPIGEVDTQYF. The CDR3 region has the DNA TGTGCCAGTCCCATAGGGGAGGTAGATACGCAGTATTTT.

A note on this clonotype: A much larger clone lies one base from this, so it may be a read error. V is TRBV29-1 and J is TRBJ2-7, with a weak D call TRBD2 (5 bases). The CDR3 loop spans 13 amino acids. V gave up 4 bases and J gave up 3 bases, with 13 bases separating them. The germline V gene has CDR1 SQVTM and CDR2 ANQGSEA. CDR3 loop: CSVALTGIYEQYF. CDR3 coding DNA: TGCAGCGTTGCCCTAACGGGGATCTACGAGCAGTACTTC.

This clonotype occurred a few times. The chain links TRBV5-4 to TRBJ2-7; the match to TRBD1 covers 7 bases. The CDR3 has 14 amino acids. CDR1 and CDR2 (germline): SGHNT, YYREEE (reference sequence). V lost 4 bases and J lost 5; bases outside the gene matches: 9. CDR3 region: CASSAPTGSNEQYF. The CDR3 DNA is TGTGCCAGCAGCGCGCCGACAGGGTCTAACGAGCAGTACTTC.

This clonotype was counted many times. CDR3 in DNA: TGCAGCGTTAGTCAGGGGGCTGCTGGGGCCAACGTCCTGACTTTC. Its protein is CSVSQGAAGANVLTF. The V call is TRBV29-1, the J call TRBJ2-6, with TRBD1 matching over 8 bases. The CDR3 consists of 15 residues. The germline gives CDR1 SQVTM, CDR2 ANQGSEA. V dropped 5 bases and J dropped 2; count of bases not matched to a gene: 5.

With regard to this clonotype: This could be a read error, since a much larger clone is one nucleotide away. V is TRBV12-3 or TRBV12-4 and J is TRBJ2-5; 7 bases match TRBD1. Losses at the gene ends were 1 base for V and 5 bases for J; bases not matched to a gene: 7. The CDR3 is 15 amino acids. CDR3 loop: CASSLGTGDMETQYF. The CDR3, as DNA: TGTGCCAGCAGTTTAGGGACAGGAGATATGGAGACCCAGTACTTC.

In nucleotides, the CDR3 is TGTGCCAGCAGCTCGACAGCCTGGAGGGAGACCCAGTACTTC. Translating it yields CASSSTAWRETQYF. The V and J genes are TRBV7-9 and TRBJ2-5, with D tentatively TRBD1 or TRBD2 (5 bases each). The germline gives CDR1 SEHNR, CDR2 FQNEAQ (reference sequence). The CDR3 is 14 amino acids. Trimming took off 4 bases at V and 5 bases at J, with 14 bases between the two ends.

The rearrangement uses TRBV30 and TRBJ2-1; D perhaps matches TRBD2 (5 bases). CDR1 is GTSNPN and CDR2 is SVGIG in the germline V gene (reference sequence). The germline V and J ends were trimmed by 7 bases and 1 base, with 14 bases remaining between them. The CDR3 spans 14 residues. The CDR3 DNA reads as TGTGCCTACCGGACTCCCCGATCCTACAATGAGCAGTTCTTC. Translated: CAYRTPRSYNEQFF.

As regards this clonotype: This likely comes from a read error, as the CDR3 has no conserved phenylalanine or tryptophan at its end. V is TRBV4-2 and J is TRBJ1-2; 7 bases match TRBD1. CDR3 length: 17 residues. V lost 0 bases to trimming and J lost 5 bases; unmatched junction nucleotides: 12. Germline CDR1 LGHNA, CDR2 YNFKEQ. This chain's CDR3 is CASSQDPWTGFIYGYTS. DNA for the CDR3: TGTGCCAGCAGCCAAGACCCCTGGACAGGTTTCATTTATGGCTACACCTCC.

This clonotype came up a few times. The J gene is TRBJ2-2, the V gene TRBV28, with D possibly being TRBD1 (5 bases). The CDR3 loop spans 13 amino acids. V shed 8 bases and J shed 1 base, with 8 bases lying between them. Germline CDR1 and CDR2: MDHEN and SYDVKM. CDR3 nucleotides: TGTGCCAGCCTAGGGGAGAACACCGGGGAGCTGTTTTTT. Translation: CASLGENTGELFF.

This clonotype was counted once. A much larger clone is a single base away; this may be a read error. The chain couples TRBV5-5 to TRBJ1-1; D remains ambiguous. CDR1 SGHKS and CDR2 YYEKEE come from the germline V gene (reference sequence). The CDR3 is 13 amino acids. The CDR3 DNA follows: TGTGCCAGCAACTTGTCGACGTTTACTGAAGCTTTCTTT. The encoded protein is CASNLSTFTEAFF. The full variable domain, in which reference TRBV5-5 and TRBJ1-1 provide the parts outside the CDR3, is DAGVTQSPTHLIKTRGQQVTLRCSPISGHKSVSWYQQVLGQGPQFIFQYYEKEERGRGNFPDRFSARQFPNYSSELNVNALLLGDSALYLCASNLSTFTEAFFGQGTRLTVV.

This clonotype was counted at least ten times. The CDR3 DNA reads as TGTGCCAGCACCGACGGGGGAGCGAACACTGAAGCTTTCTTT. Amino acid sequence: CASTDGGANTEAFF. V gene TRBV11-3 combines with J gene TRBJ1-1; D is perhaps TRBD1 (5 bases). The germline V and J ends were trimmed by 7 bases and 1 base, with 13 bases remaining between them. This CDR3 has 14 amino acids. Germline-derived CDR1 and CDR2 are SGHNT and YENEEA. The full variable domain, completed using reference TRBV11-3 and TRBJ1-1, is EAGVVQSPRYKIIEKKQPVAFWCNPISGHNTLYWYLQNLGQGPELLIRYENEEAVDDSQLPKDRFSAERLKGVDSTLKIQPAELGDSAVYLCASTDGGANTEAFFGQGTRLTVV.

This clonotype was found many times. This chain connects TRBV7-8 to TRBJ2-7; TRBD2 might be the D (5 bases). The germline CDR1 and CDR2 sequences are SGHVS and FQNEAQ. The V and J ends lost 4 bases and 3 bases respectively, with 10 bases between them. This CDR3 comprises 13 residues. For the CDR3, the DNA is TGTGCCAGCAGCTCCACCGGGGACTACGAGCAGTACTTC. Translating it yields CASSSTGDYEQYF. Variable domain in full (rest from reference TRBV7-8 and TRBJ2-7): GAGVSQSPRYKVAKRGQDVALRCDPISGHVSLFWYQQALGQGPEFLTYFQNEAQLDKSGLPSDRFFAERPEGSVSTLKIQRTQQEDSAVYLCASSSTGDYEQYFGPGTRLTVT.

This chain joins TRBV7-3 and TRBJ2-1; D is uncertain. Germline V lookup: CDR1 SGHTA, CDR2 FQGTGA. There are 12 residues in the CDR3. The V end lost 1 base, the J end lost 6 bases, and 4 bases lay between the germline ends. CDR3 in DNA: TGTGCCAGCAGCTTAAACTTCAATGAGCAGTTCTTC. Amino acid sequence: CASSLNFNEQFF. Full variable domain (remainder filled in from reference TRBV7-3 and TRBJ2-1): GAGVSQTPSNKVTEKGKYVELRCDPISGHTALYWYRQSLGQGPEFLIYFQGTGAADDSGLPNDRFFAVRPEGSVSTLKIQRTERGDSAVYLCASSLNFNEQFFGPGTRLTVL.

Concerning this clonotype itself: Mismatch with germline at one junction end may stem from a read error. The J gene is TRBJ2-7, the V gene TRBV4-2; tentative D call: TRBD2 (5 bases). Germline V gene lookup returns CDR1 LGHNA and CDR2 YNFKEQ. The CDR3 covers 15 residues. This chain's CDR3 is CASSQILASSYEQYF. In DNA, the CDR3 is TGTGCCAGCAGCCAAATTCTAGCTAGCTCCTACGAGCAGTACTTT.

As concerns this clonotype: The CDR3 does not close with the conserved phenylalanine or tryptophan, likely indicating a read error. This chain links TRBV5-8 with TRBJ2-1, with TRBD2 matching over 13 bases. J was trimmed by 7 bases and V by 4 bases; bases with no gene match: 5. CDR1 is SGHTS and CDR2 is YDEGEE in the germline V gene. The CDR3 covers 15 residues. The CDR3 coding sequence is TGTGCCAGCAGCATTGGGACTAGCGGGATGAATGAGCAGTTCTCC. This sequence encodes CASSIGTSGMNEQFS.

V usage is TRBV4-3 and J usage is TRBJ1-6; D is ambiguous. The CDR3 is 12 residues long. V was cut by 6 bases and J by 14 bases, with 14 bases left in between. Germline assignment: CDR1 LGHNA and CDR2 YSLEER. The CDR3 DNA follows: TGCGCCAGCAGACGTGGCCATGGGTCCCTCCACTTT. It is translated as CASRRGHGSLHF.

Note on this clonotype: A junction end diverges from the germline sequence, so it may reflect a read error. This chain uses TRBV11-3 with TRBJ2-3, with unresolved D. From germline, CDR1 is SGHNT and CDR2 YENEEA. This CDR3 region has 12 residues. Here the CDR3 reads CASSSFTDTQYF. CDR3 in DNA: TGTGCCAGCAGCTCCTTCACAGATACGCAGTACTTT.

This sequence joins TRBV6-2 or TRBV6-3 and TRBJ2-3; possible D gene TRBD1, 6 bases. V dropped 10 bases and J dropped 5 bases, with 22 bases sitting between them. The CDR3 covers 15 residues. The V gene's germline CDR1 is MNHEY and CDR2 SVGEGT. In DNA form, the CDR3 reads TGTGCCAACAGGGAACAGCCCCGGGCTGGAGATACGCAGTATTTT. Its protein product is CANREQPRAGDTQYF.

Details on this clonotype: Being one base from a much bigger clone, this may be a read error. This chain's CDR3 is CASSYVLANSYEQYF. The CDR3 coding sequence is TGTGCCAGCAGTTACGTACTAGCGAACTCCTACGAGCAGTACTTC. This chain connects TRBV6-2 or TRBV6-3 to TRBJ2-7; 7 nucleotides match TRBD2. The CDR3 runs to 15 residues. The junction had 4 bases not matched to a gene; V was cut back by 2 bases and J by 0 bases. CDR1 is MNHEY and CDR2 is SVGEGT in the germline V gene.

This clonotype was recorded at least ten times. As DNA, the CDR3 is TGTGCCAGCGGTGGAGGGTCTACCCAGAGCAATGAGCAGTTCTTC. Encoded protein: CASGGGSTQSNEQFF. The genes are TRBV12-3 or TRBV12-4 and TRBJ2-1; a possible D gene is TRBD2 (6 bases). The CDR3 is 15 amino acids. V lost 8 bases and J 6 bases, leaving 20 bases between the germline ends.

The J gene is TRBJ2-1, the V gene TRBV10-3, with 8 bases identical to TRBD2. The V segment lost 11 bases and the J segment 7 bases; nucleotides outside the gene matches: 4. Per germline, CDR1 ENHRY and CDR2 SYGVKD. CDR3 size: 11 residues. This CDR3 reads CAVGTSNEQFF. The CDR3 bases are TGTGCCGTCGGGACTAGTAATGAGCAGTTCTTC.

Notes on this clonotype: At one boundary the junction diverges from the germline segment, which might be a read error. The chain joins TRBV11-1 to TRBJ2-7; D is tentatively TRBD1 or TRBD2 (5 bases each). The CDR3 consists of 14 residues. Germline loops: CDR1 SGHAT, CDR2 FQDESV (reference sequence). CDR3 sequence reads: CACSRDGDNYEQYF. DNA for the CDR3: TGTGCCTGCAGCCGGGACGGAGATAACTACGAACAGTACTTC.

As regards this clonotype: One junction end disagrees with the germline gene, perhaps due to a read error. This sequence joins TRBV11-2 and TRBJ1-1; no firm D call. The germline CDR1 and CDR2 sequences are SGHAT and FQNNGV. There are 14 residues in the CDR3. The CDR3 DNA is TGTGTCAGCAGCCGCGTTGGTGGTCACACTGAAGCTTTCTTT. It translates to CVSSRVGGHTEAFF.

This clonotype appeared a few times. The chain uses TRBV6-5 and TRBJ1-5; TRBD1 is a possible D gene (5 bases). The CDR3 loop spans 14 amino acids. CDR1 is MNHEY, CDR2 SVGAGI, per germline. Trimming removed 6 bases from V and 7 bases from J, with 16 bases in between. The CDR3: CASSSAGHGQPQHF. For the CDR3, the DNA is TGTGCCAGCAGCTCCGCAGGGCATGGACAGCCCCAGCATTTT.

The chain employs TRBV15 and TRBJ2-5; D not certain. The CDR3 is made up of 15 amino acids. V was trimmed by 0 bases and J by 5 bases, leaving 13 bases between them. Germline loops: CDR1 LNHNV, CDR2 YYDKDF (reference sequence). The DNA for the CDR3 is TGTGCCACCAGCAGAGATGGCCTGGTCGGGGAGACCCAGTACTTC. As protein: CATSRDGLVGETQYF.